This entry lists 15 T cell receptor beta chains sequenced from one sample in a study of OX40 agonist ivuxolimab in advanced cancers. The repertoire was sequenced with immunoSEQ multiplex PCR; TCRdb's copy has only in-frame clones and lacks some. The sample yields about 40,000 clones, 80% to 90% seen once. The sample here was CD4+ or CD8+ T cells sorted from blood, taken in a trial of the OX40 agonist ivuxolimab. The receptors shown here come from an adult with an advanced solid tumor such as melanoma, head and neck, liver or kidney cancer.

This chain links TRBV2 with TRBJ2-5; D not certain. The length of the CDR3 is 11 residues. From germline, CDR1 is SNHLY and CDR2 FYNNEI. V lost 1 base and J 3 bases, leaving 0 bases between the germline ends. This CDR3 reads CASSEEETQYF. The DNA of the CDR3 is TGTGCCAGCAGTGAAGAAGAGACCCAGTACTTC. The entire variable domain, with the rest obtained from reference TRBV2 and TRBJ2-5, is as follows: EPEVTQTPSHQVTQMGQEVILRCVPISNHLYFYWYRQILGQKVEFLVSFYNNEISEKSEIFDDQFSVERPDGSNFTLKIRSTKLEDSAMYFCASSEEETQYFGPGTRLLVL.

CDR3 region: CASSYSRSETQYF. The CDR3 nucleotides are TGTGCCAGCAGTTACAGTAGGTCGGAGACCCAGTACTTC. The rearrangement joins TRBV6-6 to TRBJ2-5, with no clear D. The germline V gene encodes CDR1 MNHNY and CDR2 SVGAGI (reference sequence). The CDR3 contains 13 residues. V was pared by 2 bases and J by 5 bases, with 9 bases between.

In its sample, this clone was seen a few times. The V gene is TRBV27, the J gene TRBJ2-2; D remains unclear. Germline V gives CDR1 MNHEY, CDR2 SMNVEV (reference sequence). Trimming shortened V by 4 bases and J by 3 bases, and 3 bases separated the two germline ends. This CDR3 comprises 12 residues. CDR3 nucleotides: TGTGCCAGCAGTTCCGACACCGGGGAGCTGTTTTTT. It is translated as CASSSDTGELFF.

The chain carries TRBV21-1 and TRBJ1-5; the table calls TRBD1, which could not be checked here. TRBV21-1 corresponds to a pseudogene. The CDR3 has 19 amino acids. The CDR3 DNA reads TGTGCCAGCAGCAAAGAGTTTAGGGGGCCCCTATATAGCAATCAGCCCCAGCATTTT. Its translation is CASSKEFRGPLYSNQPQHF.

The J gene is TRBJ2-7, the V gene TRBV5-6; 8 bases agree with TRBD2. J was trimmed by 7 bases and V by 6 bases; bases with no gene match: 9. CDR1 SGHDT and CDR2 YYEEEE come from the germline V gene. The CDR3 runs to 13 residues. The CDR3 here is CASNGRGVREQYF. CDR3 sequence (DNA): TGTGCCAGCAACGGGAGGGGGGTTCGGGAGCAGTACTTC.

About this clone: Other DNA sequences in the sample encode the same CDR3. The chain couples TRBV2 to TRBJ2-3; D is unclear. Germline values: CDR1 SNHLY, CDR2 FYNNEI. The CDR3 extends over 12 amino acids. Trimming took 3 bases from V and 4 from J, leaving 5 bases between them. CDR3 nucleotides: TGTGCCAGCAGTGAGGGCGCAGATACGCAGTATTTT. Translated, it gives CASSEGADTQYF.

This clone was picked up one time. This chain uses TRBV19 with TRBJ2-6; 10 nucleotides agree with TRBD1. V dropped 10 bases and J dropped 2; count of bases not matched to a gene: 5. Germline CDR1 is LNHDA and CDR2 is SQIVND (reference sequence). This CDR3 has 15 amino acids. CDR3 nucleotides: TGTGCCACCCGACAGGGGGCGGCTGGGGCCAACGTCCTGACTTTC. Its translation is CATRQGAAGANVLTF.

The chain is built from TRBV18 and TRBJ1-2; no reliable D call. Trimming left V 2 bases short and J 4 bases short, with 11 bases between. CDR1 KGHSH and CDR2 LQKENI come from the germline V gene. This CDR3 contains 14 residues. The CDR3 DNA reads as TGTGCCAGCTCACCAAGTACGTCCACCTATGGCTACACCTTC. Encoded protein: CASSPSTSTYGYTF.

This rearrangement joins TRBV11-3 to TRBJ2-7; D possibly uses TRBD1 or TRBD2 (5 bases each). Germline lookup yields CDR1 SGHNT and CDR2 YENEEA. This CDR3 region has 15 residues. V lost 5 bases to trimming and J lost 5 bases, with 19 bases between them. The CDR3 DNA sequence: TGTGCCAGCAGCCCCGGGGTCAGGGTCTTTAACGAGCAGTACGTC. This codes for CASSPGVRVFNEQYV.

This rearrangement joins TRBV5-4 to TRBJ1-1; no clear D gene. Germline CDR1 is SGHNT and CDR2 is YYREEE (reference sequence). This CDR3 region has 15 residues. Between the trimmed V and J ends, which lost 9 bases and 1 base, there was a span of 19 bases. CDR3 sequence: CATNHPLDGNTEAFF. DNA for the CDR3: TGTGCCACCAACCACCCTTTAGACGGGAACACTGAAGCTTTCTTT.

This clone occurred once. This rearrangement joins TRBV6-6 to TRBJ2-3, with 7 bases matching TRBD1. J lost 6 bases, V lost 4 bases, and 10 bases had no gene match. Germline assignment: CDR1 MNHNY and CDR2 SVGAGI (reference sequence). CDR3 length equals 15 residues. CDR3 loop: CASSSTGVFSDTQYF. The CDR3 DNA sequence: TGTGCCAGCAGTTCTACAGGGGTGTTCAGCGATACGCAGTATTTT.

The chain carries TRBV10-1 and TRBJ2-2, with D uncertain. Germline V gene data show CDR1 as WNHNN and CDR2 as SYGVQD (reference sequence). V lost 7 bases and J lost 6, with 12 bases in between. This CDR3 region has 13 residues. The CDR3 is CASTSDPSGELFF. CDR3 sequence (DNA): TGCGCCAGCACCTCCGACCCATCCGGGGAGCTGTTTTTT.

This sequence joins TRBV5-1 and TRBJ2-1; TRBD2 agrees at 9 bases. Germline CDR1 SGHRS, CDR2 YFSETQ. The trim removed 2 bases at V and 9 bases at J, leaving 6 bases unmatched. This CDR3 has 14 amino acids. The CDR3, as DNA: TGCGCCAGCAGCTTTAGCGGGAGTAGAGTTGAGCAGTTCTTC. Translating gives CASSFSGSRVEQFF.

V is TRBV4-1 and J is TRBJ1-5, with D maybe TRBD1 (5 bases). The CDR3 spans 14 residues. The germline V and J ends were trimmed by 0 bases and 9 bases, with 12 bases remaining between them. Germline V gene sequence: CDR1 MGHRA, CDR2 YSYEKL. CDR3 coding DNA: TGCGCCAGCAGCCAAGATCGGGGGGATTCGCCCCAGCATTTT. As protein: CASSQDRGDSPQHF.

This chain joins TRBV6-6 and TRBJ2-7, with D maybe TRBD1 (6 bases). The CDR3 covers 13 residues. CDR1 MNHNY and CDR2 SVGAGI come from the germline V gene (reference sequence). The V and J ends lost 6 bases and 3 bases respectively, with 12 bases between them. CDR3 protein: CASRIGGNYEQYV. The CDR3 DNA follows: TGTGCCAGCAGAATAGGGGGAAACTACGAGCAGTACGTC.